This T cell receptor beta chain was recorded in a study of T cell repertoires in cytomegalovirus infection (dated by TCRdb to 2018 to 2020). With regard to the full study: Recently identified HLA-C-restricted CMV epitopes, whose presentation resists viral immunomodulation, were targeted by peptide stimulations together with well-studied HLA-B-restricted epitopes. The HLA type of each donor mattered for the analysis, because public TCR beta signatures pointed to carriage of CMV infection along with the matching HLA type. The investigation overall reported the following: In the ex vivo response, HLA-C-restricted CMV-specific TCR beta clonotypes were dominant, and in two of eight donors the single most frequent clonotype came from this HLA-C-restricted group. In both this cohort and an independent cohort of some 380 donors, the cumulative frequency of public TCR beta family members distinguished carriers of CMV infection plus the relevant HLA type.

For sequencing, an Illumina HiSeq 1500 was employed. TCRdb redid the processing of the public reads, applying fastp at Q25 and MiXCR, and retained in-frame beta chains. Rows are unified per CDR3 protein, each entry keeping the most common DNA and genes. Within this sample are about 920,000 distinct CDR3 sequences, with less than 40% of them counted one time only. Together, the top ten hold about an eighth of the sample. This clonotype was seen only a few times. What this receptor recognizes is not known. Per-base quality was not reported, and no clone a single base away is much larger than it. Based on the germline V gene (reference sequence), the CDR1 and CDR2 sequences are DFQATT and SNEGSKA. Trimming leaves V shorter by 2 bases and J shorter by 0 bases, with the junction holding 12 bases beyond the gene matches. From the cysteine through the phenylalanine, the CDR3 covers 20 amino acids. Only the CDR3 part of the read is kept: 60 bases, read in frame from the first base.

The treatment or condition label corresponds to: in vitro stimulation with specific CMV peptide epitopes to enrich CMV-specific T cells. Sample: cultured CD8+ T cells from PBMCs, taken from culture after CMV antigen stimulation. The sequence joins TRBV20-1 to TRBJ2-4; 14 bases in the middle match TRBD2. The source of this sequence is a human donor in good health (CMV status not recorded). Some clones in this sample may be carry-over from other donors' samples. Read as DNA, the sequence is TGCAGTGCTAGACCCCATTCCGGGACTAGCGGGGGCCTAGCCAAAAACATTCAGTACTTC. This codes for CSARPHSGTSGGLAKNIQYF.